Reported below is one TCR beta chain. Germline CDR1 is MDHEN and CDR2 is SYDVKM. The CDR3 is 16 amino acids. Losses at the gene ends were 4 bases for V and 4 bases for J; bases not matched to a gene: 7. This sample is drawn from a study of shared clonotypes between healthy human individuals. Study background: Researchers assigned three CD4 naive, three CD4 memory, two CD8 naive and one CD8 memory plate to each donor.

DNA at 150 to 250 ng, roughly 30,000 T cell genomes, went into sorted-subset replicate PCRs. Here immunoSEQ multiplex PCR was the method, and the copy in TCRdb shows in-frame clones only, minus some. The data hold about 1 million clones, with 65% to 80% observed a single time. What was sequenced was memory CD4+ T cells sorted from blood. Subset defined: CD45RA-negative fraction. V and J are TRBV28 and TRBJ2-1, with TRBD2 identical over 10 bases. The sequence derives from a man aged 18 to 30 in good health. CDR3 sequence (DNA): TGTGCCAGCAGTTCCCATCCTAGCGGGGGTTACAATGAGCAGTTCTTC. Amino acid sequence: CASSSHPSGGYNEQFF. Supplemented by reference TRBV28 and TRBJ2-1, the full variable domain reads DVKVTQSSRYLVKRTGEKVFLECVQDMDHENMFWYRQDPGLGLRLIYFSYDVKMKEKGDIPEGYSVSREKKERFSLILESASTNQTSMYLCASSSHPSGGYNEQFFGPGTRLTVL.